The 17 T cell receptor beta chains below come from one sample, sequenced in a study of blood T cells in healthy people across ages. Combining a sample-barcoded 5' primer with a J-beta primer mix, a second PCR ran for about 7 to 12 cycles. TCRdb reprocessed the 5' RACE reads with MiXCR, giving one entry per CDR3 protein. The data contain 550,000 to 800,000 distinct CDR3 sequences, approximately 30% of them singletons. The specimen was blood. All receptors come from a woman older than 75 in good health.

The sample holds many counts of this clonotype. Here the CDR3 DNA reads TGCGCCAGCAGCTTGGACCCCGCCTTCTTATATGGCTACACCTTC. Protein product: CASSLDPAFLYGYTF. This chain links TRBV5-1 with TRBJ1-2, with D hard to call. CDR1 is SGHRS and CDR2 is YFSETQ in the germline V gene. V was trimmed by 0 bases and J by 5 bases, leaving 14 bases between them. This CDR3 has 15 amino acids. Combining the CDR3 with reference TRBV5-1 and TRBJ1-2 gives the whole variable domain KAGVTQTPRYLIKTRGQQVTLSCSPISGHRSVSWYQQTPGQGLQFLFEYFSETQRNKGNFPGRFSGRQFSNSRSEMNVSTLELGDSALYLCASSLDPAFLYGYTFGSGTRLTVV.

This clonotype was observed many times. The chain has TRBV20-1 and TRBJ2-5; 12 bases match TRBD2. V shed 5 bases and J 3 bases; nucleotides not matched to a gene: 4. CDR3 size: 14 residues. From germline, CDR1 is DFQATT and CDR2 SNEGSKA (reference sequence). CDR3 residues: CSAARLAGEETQYF. For the CDR3, the DNA is TGCAGTGCTGCCCGACTAGCGGGGGAAGAGACCCAGTACTTC.

About this clonotype: One end of the junction is discordant with germline, which a read error may explain. CDR3 DNA sequence: TGTGCCAGCAGCCTCCGGGGGAATGGGCAGTTCTTC. As protein: CASSLRGNGQFF. The V and J genes are TRBV7-9 and TRBJ2-1; tentatively, D is TRBD2 (6 bases). Germline loops: CDR1 SEHNR, CDR2 FQNEAQ (reference sequence). The length of the CDR3 is 12 residues.

This clonotype has at least ten counts. V is TRBV28 and J is TRBJ2-7, with D perhaps matching TRBD1 (7 bases). Trimming left V 6 bases short and J 7 bases short, with 19 bases between. The CDR3 extends over 14 amino acids. The germline V gene encodes CDR1 MDHEN and CDR2 SYDVKM. CDR3 amino acids: CASRPGQARGEQYF. DNA for the CDR3: TGTGCCAGCAGACCCGGACAGGCCCGGGGGGAGCAGTACTTC.

This clonotype was recorded many times. The gene calls are TRBV7-9 and TRBJ1-1; D gene ambiguous. With 3 bases removed from V and 4 bases from J, the gap between germline ends came to 6 bases. This CDR3 comprises 12 residues. The germline gives CDR1 SEHNR, CDR2 FQNEAQ (reference sequence). The CDR3, as DNA: TGTGCCAGCAGCTTGACGAGCACTGAAGCTTTCTTT. It specifies CASSLTSTEAFF. Full variable domain (missing parts from reference TRBV7-9 and TRBJ1-1): DTGVSQNPRHKITKRGQNVTFRCDPISEHNRLYWYRQTLGQGPEFLTYFQNEAQLEKSRLLSDRFSAERPKGSFSTLEIQRTEQGDSAMYLCASSLTSTEAFFGQGTRLTVV.

The V gene is TRBV18, the J gene TRBJ2-7; unclear D gene. CDR1 is KGHSH, CDR2 LQKENI, per germline. V lost 4 bases and J lost 4, with 11 bases in between. This CDR3 is 13 amino acids long. CDR3 sequence reads: CASSRRLEYEQYF. The CDR3 DNA is TGTGCCAGCTCACGTCGTCTAGAGTACGAGCAGTACTTC. Together with reference TRBV18 and TRBJ2-7, the CDR3 gives the full variable domain: NAGVMQNPRHLVRRRGQEARLRCSPMKGHSHVYWYRQLPEEGLKFMVYLQKENIIDESGMPKERFSAEFPKEGPSILRIQQVVRGDSAAYFCASSRRLEYEQYFGPGTRLTVT.

For this clonotype: This clone may be a read error of a much larger clone one base away. V gene TRBV4-1 combines with J gene TRBJ1-5, with 7 bases lining up with TRBD1. This CDR3 has 17 residues. The germline gives CDR1 MGHRA, CDR2 YSYEKL. Trimming took 3 bases from V and 1 from J; bases not matched to a gene: 9. CDR3 DNA sequence: TGCGCCAGCAGCCAGGACGGGACAGTATTAAGCAATCAGCCCCAGCATTTT. Protein sequence: CASSQDGTVLSNQPQHF.

CDR3 amino acids: CSAQDPGTEAFF. As DNA, the CDR3 is TGCAGCGCTCAAGACCCAGGGACTGAAGCTTTCTTT. The gene calls are TRBV29-1 and TRBJ1-1; D may be TRBD1 (5 bases). V was trimmed by 7 bases and J by 5 bases, leaving 14 bases between them. Germline assignment: CDR1 SQVTM and CDR2 ANQGSEA. The CDR3 totals 12 residues.

This clonotype has ten or more counts. One end of the junction fails to match germline, which may point to a read error. This chain uses TRBV12-3 or TRBV12-4 with TRBJ1-1, with 7 nucleotides matching TRBD1. The CDR3 contains 13 residues. The CDR3 DNA follows: TGTGCCAGCAGCTTAGGGGGCTCCACTGAAGCTTTCTTT. Translation gives CASSLGGSTEAFF.

V is TRBV6-5 and J is TRBJ1-2, with 9 bases fitting TRBD1. The V gene end was trimmed by 8 bases and the J gene end by 3 bases; junction bases not matched to a gene: 7. This CDR3 contains 14 residues. The germline V gene encodes CDR1 MNHEY and CDR2 SVGAGI. CDR3 DNA sequence: TGTGCCAGCGGCTACGGACAGGGGCACTATGGCTACACCTTC. It codes for CASGYGQGHYGYTF.

The chain joins TRBV7-2 to TRBJ2-4, with D possibly TRBD1 on 5 matching bases. The end of the DNA aligns better with TRBJ2-7, so the J call may be wrong. This CDR3 has 13 amino acids. Germline lookup yields CDR1 SGHTA and CDR2 FQGNSA. The CDR3 reads CASSLVGRYEQYF. CDR3 DNA sequence: TGTGCCAGCAGCTTAGTGGGGCGGTACGAGCAGTACTTC.

CDR3 sequence: CASRRRFTEKLFF. In nucleotides, the CDR3 is TGTGCCAGCAGGAGAAGGTTTACTGAAAAACTGTTTTTT. The rearrangement uses TRBV2 and TRBJ1-4; D is unresolved. Per the germline V gene, CDR1 is SNHLY and CDR2 is FYNNEI. The germline V and J ends were trimmed by 6 bases and 7 bases, with 12 bases remaining between them. The CDR3 consists of 13 residues.

This clonotype has ten or more counts. The chain's CDR3 is CASSLGQKFNSPLHF. For the CDR3, the DNA is TGTGCCAGCAGTTTGGGACAGAAGTTTAATTCACCCCTCCACTTT. The gene calls are TRBV12-3 or TRBV12-4 and TRBJ1-6, with 7 bases that match TRBD1. Trimming removed 3 bases from V and 6 bases from J; junction bases left unmatched: 5. This CDR3 region has 15 residues.

Note on this clonotype: Being one base from a much bigger clone, this may be a read error. In this CDR3 the conserved last residue, phenylalanine or tryptophan, is missing, so a read error is likely. V and J are TRBV6-1 and TRBJ2-4; D uncertain. Germline V gene lookup returns CDR1 MNHNS and CDR2 SASEGT. The CDR3 runs to 16 residues. The germline V and J ends were trimmed by 1 base and 0 bases, with 10 bases remaining between them. The CDR3 is CASSEEQSLAKNIQYL. Written as DNA, the CDR3 is TGTGCCAGCAGTGAAGAACAGAGCCTAGCCAAAAACATTCAGTACCTC.

About this clonotype itself: This may be a read error, as it is one base from a much larger clone. The rearrangement links TRBV11-2 to TRBJ1-2; D remains ambiguous. CDR3 length: 14 residues. Germline V CDR1 and CDR2: SGHAT, FQNNGV. For the CDR3, the DNA is TGTGCCAGCACTCCCCTGCCGGGAATAGGTGGCCACACCTTC. Amino acids: CASTPLPGIGGHTF.

This clonotype was counted many times. The chain is built from TRBV7-9 and TRBJ2-5; 11 nucleotides line up with TRBD2. After removal of 8 bases from V and 5 bases from J, the junction contained 7 bases not matched to a gene. CDR3 length equals 14 residues. Germline CDR1 reads SEHNR; CDR2 reads FQNEAQ (reference sequence). The CDR3 sequence: CASSLGLAGETQYF. In DNA, the CDR3 is TGTGCCAGCTCCTTAGGACTAGCGGGCGAGACCCAGTACTTC.

This chain connects TRBV10-2 to TRBJ2-7; a weak D match, TRBD1 (5 bases). V gave up 8 bases and J gave up 3 bases, with 23 bases separating them. The CDR3 extends over 16 amino acids. Germline CDR1 and CDR2: WSHSY and SAAADI. CDR3 DNA sequence: TGCGCCAGCCGACTTTCCTTTGACAGCCAAGGCTACGAGCAGTACTTC. It is translated as CASRLSFDSQGYEQYF.